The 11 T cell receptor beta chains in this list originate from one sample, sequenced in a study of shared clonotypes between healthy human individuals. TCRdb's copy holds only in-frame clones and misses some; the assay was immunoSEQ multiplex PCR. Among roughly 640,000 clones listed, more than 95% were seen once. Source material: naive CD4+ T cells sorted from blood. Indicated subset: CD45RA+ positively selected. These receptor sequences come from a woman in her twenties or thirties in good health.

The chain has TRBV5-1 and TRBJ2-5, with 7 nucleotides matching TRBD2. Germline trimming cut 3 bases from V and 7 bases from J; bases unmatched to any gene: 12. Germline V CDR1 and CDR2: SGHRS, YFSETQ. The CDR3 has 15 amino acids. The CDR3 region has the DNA TGCGCCAGCAGCTCCGGAACGGGACTACCCTTGACCCAGTACTTC. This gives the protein CASSSGTGLPLTQYF.

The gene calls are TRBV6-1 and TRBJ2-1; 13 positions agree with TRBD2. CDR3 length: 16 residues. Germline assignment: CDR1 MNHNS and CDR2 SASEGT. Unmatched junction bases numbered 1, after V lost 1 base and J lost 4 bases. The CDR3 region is CASSEGLAGGYNEQFF. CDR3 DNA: TGTGCCAGCAGTGAAGGACTAGCGGGAGGATACAATGAGCAGTTCTTC.

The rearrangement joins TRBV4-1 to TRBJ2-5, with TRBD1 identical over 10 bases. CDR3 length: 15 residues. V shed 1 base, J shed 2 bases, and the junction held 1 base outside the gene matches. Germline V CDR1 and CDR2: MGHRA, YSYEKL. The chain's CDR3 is CASSQGDRGQETQYF. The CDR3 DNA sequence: TGCGCCAGCAGCCAAGGGGACAGGGGACAAGAGACCCAGTACTTC.

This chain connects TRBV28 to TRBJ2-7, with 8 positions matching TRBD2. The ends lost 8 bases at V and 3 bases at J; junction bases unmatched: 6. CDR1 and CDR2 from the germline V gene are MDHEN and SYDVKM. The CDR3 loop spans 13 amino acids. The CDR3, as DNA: TGTGCCAGCCTTGGGCGGGAGGTCTACGAGCAGTACTTC. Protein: CASLGREVYEQYF. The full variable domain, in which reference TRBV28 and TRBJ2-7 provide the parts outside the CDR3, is DVKVTQSSRYLVKRTGEKVFLECVQDMDHENMFWYRQDPGLGLRLIYFSYDVKMKEKGDIPEGYSVSREKKERFSLILESASTNQTSMYLCASLGREVYEQYFGPGTRLTVT.

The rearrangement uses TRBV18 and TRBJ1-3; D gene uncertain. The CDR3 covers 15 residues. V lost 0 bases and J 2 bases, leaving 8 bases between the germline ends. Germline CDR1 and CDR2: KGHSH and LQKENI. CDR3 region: CASSPPAPTGNTIYF. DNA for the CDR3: TGTGCCAGCTCACCACCGGCGCCCACTGGAAACACCATATATTTT.

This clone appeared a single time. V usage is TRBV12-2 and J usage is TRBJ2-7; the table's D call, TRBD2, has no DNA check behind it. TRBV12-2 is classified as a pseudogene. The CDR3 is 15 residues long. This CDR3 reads CASRLGGRASYEQYF. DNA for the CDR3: TGTGCAAGTCGCTTAGGCGGGAGAGCCTCCTACGAGCAGTACTTC.

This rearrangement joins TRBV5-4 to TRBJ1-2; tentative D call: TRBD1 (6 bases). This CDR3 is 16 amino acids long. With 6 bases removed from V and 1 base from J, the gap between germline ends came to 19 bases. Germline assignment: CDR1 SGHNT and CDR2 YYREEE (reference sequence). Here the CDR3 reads CASTLRRGQRNYGYTF. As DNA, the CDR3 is TGTGCCAGCACCCTGAGGCGTGGACAGCGTAACTATGGCTACACCTTC.

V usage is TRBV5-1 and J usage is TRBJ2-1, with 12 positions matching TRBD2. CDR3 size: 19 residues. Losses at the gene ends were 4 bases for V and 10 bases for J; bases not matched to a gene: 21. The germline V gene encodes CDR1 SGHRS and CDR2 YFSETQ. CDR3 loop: CASSPHLAGGPADIGEQFF. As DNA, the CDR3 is TGCGCCAGCAGCCCCCACCTAGCGGGAGGGCCAGCGGACATCGGAGAGCAGTTCTTC.

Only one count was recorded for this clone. This CDR3 reads CASSFNPVLAAYEQYF. The CDR3 DNA reads TGTGCCAGCAGCTTTAATCCCGTTCTAGCGGCCTACGAGCAGTACTTC. The V gene is TRBV11-2, the J gene TRBJ2-7, with TRBD2 matching over 7 bases. The V and J ends lost 3 bases and 2 bases, in that order; junction bases with no gene match: 10. Germline V gene sequence: CDR1 SGHAT, CDR2 FQNNGV. The CDR3 has 16 residues.

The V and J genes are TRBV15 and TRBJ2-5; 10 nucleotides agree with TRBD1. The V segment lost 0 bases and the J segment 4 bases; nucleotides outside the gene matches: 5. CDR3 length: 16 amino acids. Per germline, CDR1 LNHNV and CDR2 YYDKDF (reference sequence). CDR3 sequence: CATSRDLTGGRETQYF. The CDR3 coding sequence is TGTGCCACCAGCAGAGACCTGACAGGGGGCCGAGAGACCCAGTACTTC.

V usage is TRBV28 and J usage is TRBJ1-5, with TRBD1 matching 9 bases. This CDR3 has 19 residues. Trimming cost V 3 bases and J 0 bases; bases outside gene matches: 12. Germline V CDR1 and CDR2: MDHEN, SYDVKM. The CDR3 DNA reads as TGTGCCAGCAGTTTCCCCCGGGACAGGGCCCTTTATAGCAATCAGCCCCAGCATTTT. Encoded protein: CASSFPRDRALYSNQPQHF.